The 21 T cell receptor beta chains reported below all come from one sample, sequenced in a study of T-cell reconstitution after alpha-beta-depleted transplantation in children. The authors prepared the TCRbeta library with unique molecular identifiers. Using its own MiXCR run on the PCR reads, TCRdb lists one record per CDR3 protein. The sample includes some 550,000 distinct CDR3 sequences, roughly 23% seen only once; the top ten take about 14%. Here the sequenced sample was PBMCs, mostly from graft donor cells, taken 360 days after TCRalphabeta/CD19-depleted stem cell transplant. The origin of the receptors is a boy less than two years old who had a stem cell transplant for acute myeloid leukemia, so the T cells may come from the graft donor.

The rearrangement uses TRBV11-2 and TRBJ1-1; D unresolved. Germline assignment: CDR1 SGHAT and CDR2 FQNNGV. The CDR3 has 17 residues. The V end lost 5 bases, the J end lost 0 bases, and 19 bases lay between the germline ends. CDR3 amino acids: CASSHGFGYVMNTEAFF. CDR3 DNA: TGTGCCAGCAGCCACGGGTTCGGGTACGTAATGAACACTGAAGCTTTCTTT.

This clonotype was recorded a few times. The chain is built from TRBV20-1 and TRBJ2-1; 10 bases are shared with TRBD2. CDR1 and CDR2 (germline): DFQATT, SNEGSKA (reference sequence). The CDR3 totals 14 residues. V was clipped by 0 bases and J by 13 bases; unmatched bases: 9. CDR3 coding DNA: TGCAGTGCTAGAGATGCCGCGCTAGCGGGGGATCAGTTCTTC. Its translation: CSARDAALAGDQFF.

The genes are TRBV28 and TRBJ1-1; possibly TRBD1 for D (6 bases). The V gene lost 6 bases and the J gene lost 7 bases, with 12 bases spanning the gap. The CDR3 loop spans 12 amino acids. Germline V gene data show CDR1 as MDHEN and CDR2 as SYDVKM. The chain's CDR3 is CASRRGLVEAFF. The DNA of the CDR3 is TGTGCCAGCAGAAGGGGGTTGGTTGAAGCTTTCTTT.

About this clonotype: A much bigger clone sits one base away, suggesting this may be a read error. The CDR3 sequence is CASSQDRTTDAQYF. CDR3 DNA: TGTGCCAGCAGCCAGGACAGGACCACAGATGCGCAGTATTTT. The chain is built from TRBV7-9 and TRBJ2-3, with 7 bases fitting TRBD1. This CDR3 spans 14 amino acids. Germline CDR1 SEHNR, CDR2 FQNEAQ (reference sequence).

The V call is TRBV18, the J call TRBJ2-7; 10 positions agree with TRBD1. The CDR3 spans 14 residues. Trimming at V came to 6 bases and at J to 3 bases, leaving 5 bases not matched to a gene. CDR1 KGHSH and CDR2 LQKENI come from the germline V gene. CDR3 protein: CASSGQGVLYEQYF. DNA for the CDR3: TGTGCCAGCTCTGGACAGGGGGTACTCTACGAGCAGTACTTC.

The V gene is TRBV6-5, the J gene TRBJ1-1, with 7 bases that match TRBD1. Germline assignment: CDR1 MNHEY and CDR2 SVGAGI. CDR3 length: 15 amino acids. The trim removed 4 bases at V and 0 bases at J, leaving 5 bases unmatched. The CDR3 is CASSSDRRLNTEAFF. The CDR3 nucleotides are TGTGCCAGCAGTTCGGACAGGCGACTGAACACTGAAGCTTTCTTT.

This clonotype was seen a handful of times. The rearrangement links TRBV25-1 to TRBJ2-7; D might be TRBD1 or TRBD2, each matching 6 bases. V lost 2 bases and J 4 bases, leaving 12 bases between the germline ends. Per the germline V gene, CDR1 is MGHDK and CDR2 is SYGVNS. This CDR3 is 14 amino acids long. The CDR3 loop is CASSELGGFYEQYF. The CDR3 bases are TGTGCCAGCAGTGAACTGGGGGGCTTTTACGAGCAGTACTTC.

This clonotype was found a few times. This CDR3 is CASSVDTGLTSREQYF. Here the CDR3 DNA reads TGTGCCAGCAGCGTAGACACGGGACTGACTAGTAGGGAGCAGTACTTC. The chain carries TRBV9 and TRBJ2-7; possibly TRBD2 for D (6 bases). Trimming took off 0 bases at V and 7 bases at J, with 20 bases between the two ends. Germline loops: CDR1 SGDLS, CDR2 YYNGEE. The CDR3 runs 16 residues.

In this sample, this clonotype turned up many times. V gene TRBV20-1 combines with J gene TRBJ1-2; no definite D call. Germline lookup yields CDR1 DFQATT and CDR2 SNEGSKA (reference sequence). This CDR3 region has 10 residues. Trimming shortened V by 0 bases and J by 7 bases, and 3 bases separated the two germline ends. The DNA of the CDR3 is TGCAGTGCTAGAGATACTGGCTACACCTTC. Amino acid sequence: CSARDTGYTF.

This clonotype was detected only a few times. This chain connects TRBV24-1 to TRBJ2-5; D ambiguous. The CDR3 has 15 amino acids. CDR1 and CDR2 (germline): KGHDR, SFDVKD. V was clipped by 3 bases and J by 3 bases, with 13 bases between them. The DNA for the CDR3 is TGTGCCACCAGTGATAGGAGAGGTAGCAAAGAGACCCAGTACTTC. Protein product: CATSDRRGSKETQYF.

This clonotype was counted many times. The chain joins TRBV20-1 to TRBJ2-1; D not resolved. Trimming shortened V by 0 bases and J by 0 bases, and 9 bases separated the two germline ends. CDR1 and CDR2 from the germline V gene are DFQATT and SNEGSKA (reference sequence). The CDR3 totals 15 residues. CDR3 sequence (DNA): TGCAGTGCTAGAGATAGTCCCCGCTCCTACAATGAGCAGTTCTTC. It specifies CSARDSPRSYNEQFF.

CDR3 loop: CASSPSPLRGIRTDTQYF. The CDR3 coding sequence is TGTGCCAGCAGCCCGAGCCCTTTGCGGGGGATCCGCACAGATACGCAGTATTTT. The rearrangement uses TRBV7-6 and TRBJ2-3, with 7 positions matching TRBD2. J lost 1 base, V lost 5 bases, and 15 bases had no gene match. CDR1 and CDR2 from the germline V gene are SGHVS and FNYEAQ. This CDR3 has 18 amino acids.

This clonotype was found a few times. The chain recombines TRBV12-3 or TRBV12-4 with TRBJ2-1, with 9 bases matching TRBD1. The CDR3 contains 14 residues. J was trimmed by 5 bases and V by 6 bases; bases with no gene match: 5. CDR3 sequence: CASRTGQGNNEQFF. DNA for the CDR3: TGTGCCAGCAGAACGGGACAGGGTAACAATGAGCAGTTCTTC.

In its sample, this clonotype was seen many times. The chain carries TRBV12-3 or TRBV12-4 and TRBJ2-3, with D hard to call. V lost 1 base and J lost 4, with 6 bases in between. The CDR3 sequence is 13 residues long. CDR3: CASSLEWADTQYF. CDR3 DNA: TGTGCCAGCAGTTTAGAATGGGCAGATACGCAGTATTTT.

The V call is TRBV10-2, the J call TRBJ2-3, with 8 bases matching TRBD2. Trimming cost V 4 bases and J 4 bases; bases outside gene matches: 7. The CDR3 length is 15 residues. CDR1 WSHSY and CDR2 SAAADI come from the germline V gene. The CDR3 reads CASSAIGGAADTQYF. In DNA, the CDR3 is TGCGCCAGCAGTGCGATCGGGGGGGCCGCAGATACGCAGTATTTT.

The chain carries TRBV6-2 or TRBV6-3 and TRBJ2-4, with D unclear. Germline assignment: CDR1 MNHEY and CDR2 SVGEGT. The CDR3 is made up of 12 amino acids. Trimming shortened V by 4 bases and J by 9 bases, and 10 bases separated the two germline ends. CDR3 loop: CASSSPRRIQYF. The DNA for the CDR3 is TGTGCCAGCAGTTCCCCAAGACGCATTCAGTACTTC.

This CDR3 reads CAISEWGEEQFF. CDR3 nucleotides: TGTGCCATCAGTGAGTGGGGGGAGGAGCAGTTCTTC. This chain connects TRBV10-3 to TRBJ2-1, with TRBD2 as a possible D gene (6 bases). The CDR3 covers 12 residues. V was clipped by 1 base and J by 10 bases, with 8 bases between them. Germline CDR1 reads ENHRY; CDR2 reads SYGVKD.

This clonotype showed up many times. CDR3 nucleotides: TGTGCCAGCAGTTTATCCTCTAGCGGGGGGGCCGGCGGGGAGCTGTTTTTT. It translates to CASSLSSSGGAGGELFF. The chain joins TRBV12-3 or TRBV12-4 to TRBJ2-2, with 12 bases matching TRBD2. CDR3 length equals 17 residues. The V and J ends lost 2 bases and 7 bases, in that order; junction bases with no gene match: 8.

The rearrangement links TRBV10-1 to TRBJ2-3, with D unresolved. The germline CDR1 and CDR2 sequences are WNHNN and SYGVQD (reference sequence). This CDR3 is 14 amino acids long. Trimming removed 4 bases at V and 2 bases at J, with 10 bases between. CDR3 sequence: CASSGSTSTDTQYF. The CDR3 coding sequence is TGCGCCAGCAGTGGATCGACTTCCACAGATACGCAGTATTTT.

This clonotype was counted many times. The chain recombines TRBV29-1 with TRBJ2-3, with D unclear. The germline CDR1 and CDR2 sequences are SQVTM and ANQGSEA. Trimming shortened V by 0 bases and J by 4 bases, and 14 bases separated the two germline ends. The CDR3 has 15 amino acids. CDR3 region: CSVEDQWLRPDTQYF. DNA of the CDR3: TGCAGCGTTGAAGATCAGTGGTTAAGGCCAGATACGCAGTATTTT.

The CDR3 spells CSARGAGLEGYTF. The CDR3 DNA is TGCAGTGCTAGAGGGGCAGGGTTGGAGGGCTACACCTTC. The V gene is TRBV20-1, the J gene TRBJ1-2; D may be TRBD1 (5 bases). This CDR3 is 13 amino acids long. Germline CDR1 is DFQATT and CDR2 is SNEGSKA (reference sequence). V lost 1 base and J 8 bases, leaving 14 bases between the germline ends.